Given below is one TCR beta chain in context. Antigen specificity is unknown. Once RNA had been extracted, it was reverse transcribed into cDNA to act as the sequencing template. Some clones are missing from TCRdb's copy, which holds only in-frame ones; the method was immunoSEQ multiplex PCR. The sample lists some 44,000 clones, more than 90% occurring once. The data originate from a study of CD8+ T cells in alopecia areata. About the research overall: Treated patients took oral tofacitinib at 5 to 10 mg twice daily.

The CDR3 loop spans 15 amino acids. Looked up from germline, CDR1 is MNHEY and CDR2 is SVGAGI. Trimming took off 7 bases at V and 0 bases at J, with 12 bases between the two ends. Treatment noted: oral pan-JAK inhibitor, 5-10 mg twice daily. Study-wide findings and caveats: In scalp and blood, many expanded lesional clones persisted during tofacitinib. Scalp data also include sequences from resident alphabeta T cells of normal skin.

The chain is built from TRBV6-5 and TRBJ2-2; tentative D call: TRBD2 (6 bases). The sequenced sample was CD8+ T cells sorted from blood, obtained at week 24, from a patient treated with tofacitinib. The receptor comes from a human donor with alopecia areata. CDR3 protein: CASMGLDANTGELFF. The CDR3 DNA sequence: TGTGCCAGCATGGGACTGGACGCGAACACCGGGGAGCTGTTTTTT.